Listed here are 7 T cell receptor beta chains from one sample, sequenced in a study of control samples from healthy donors and cancer patients. Sequenced by immunoSEQ multiplex PCR; TCRdb stores in-frame clones only, minus some. The repertoire includes 110,000 to 150,000 clones, about nine tenths of them detected once, and 4% to 5.5% sits in the top ten. The sequencing sample was made of blood. The receptors stem from a man aged 30 to 45 in good health.

Turning to this clone: The junction shows a germline mismatch at one end, possibly a read error. V usage is TRBV6-6 and J usage is TRBJ2-7, with a possible D match to TRBD1 (6 bases). CDR1 and CDR2 (germline): MNHNY, SVGAGI (reference sequence). This CDR3 has 15 amino acids. Here the CDR3 reads CVSRALDRSNYEQYF. CDR3 coding DNA: TGTGTCAGCAGAGCTCTCGACAGGTCCAACTACGAGCAGTACTTC.

Here the CDR3 DNA reads TGCAGTGCTAGTCCTCCTAGCGGTAGCTCCTACGAGCAGTACTTC. Its translation: CSASPPSGSSYEQYF. The V and J genes are TRBV20-1 and TRBJ2-7; 7 bases align to TRBD2. Germline V gene lookup returns CDR1 DFQATT and CDR2 SNEGSKA (reference sequence). There are 15 residues in the CDR3. After removal of 3 bases from V and 0 bases from J, the junction contained 8 bases not matched to a gene.

The chain couples TRBV5-8 to TRBJ1-2, with D uncertain. V lost 0 bases and J lost 8, with 8 bases in between. The germline CDR1 and CDR2 sequences are SGHTS and YDEGEE. This CDR3 has 12 residues. The DNA for the CDR3 is TGTGCCAGCAGCTTGGTACGAGAGGGCTACACCTTC. Its protein product is CASSLVREGYTF.

Only one count was recorded for this clone. Other nucleotide sequences in the sample specify the same CDR3. The V call is TRBV11-2, the J call TRBJ2-7; the D is unclear. Germline-derived CDR1 and CDR2 are SGHAT and FQNNGV. With 0 bases removed from V and 1 base from J, the gap between germline ends came to 4 bases. The CDR3 sequence is 13 residues long. This chain's CDR3 is CASSLDGSYEQYF. The CDR3 nucleotides read TGTGCCAGCAGCTTAGATGGGTCCTACGAGCAGTACTTC.

The J gene is TRBJ2-7, the V gene TRBV7-3; 13 bases fit TRBD2. J lost 3 bases, V lost 4 bases, and 3 bases had no gene match. This CDR3 is built from 15 residues. From germline, CDR1 is SGHTA and CDR2 FQGTGA. The CDR3 sequence is CASSSGLAGDYEQYF. The CDR3 region has the DNA TGTGCCAGCAGCTCTGGACTAGCGGGAGACTACGAGCAGTACTTC.

The chain couples TRBV5-1 to TRBJ2-7, with D perhaps matching TRBD1 (6 bases). There are 15 residues in the CDR3. The germline V gene has CDR1 SGHRS and CDR2 YFSETQ. V was cut by 4 bases and J by 3 bases, with 17 bases left in between. Here the CDR3 reads CASSVKQGVLYEQYF. The CDR3 DNA reads TGCGCCAGCAGCGTCAAACAGGGTGTACTCTACGAGCAGTACTTC. Filled out from reference TRBV5-1 and TRBJ2-7, the complete variable domain reads KAGVTQTPRYLIKTRGQQVTLSCSPISGHRSVSWYQQTPGQGLQFLFEYFSETQRNKGNFPGRFSGRQFSNSRSEMNVSTLELGDSALYLCASSVKQGVLYEQYFGPGTRLTVT.

This clone was counted only a few times. This chain joins TRBV19 and TRBJ1-5; 11 nucleotides align to TRBD1. V shed 6 bases and J 0 bases; nucleotides not matched to a gene: 10. The CDR3 totals 18 residues. Germline V lookup: CDR1 LNHDA, CDR2 SQIVND (reference sequence). CDR3 nucleotide sequence: TGTGCCAGTAGATCCCGGGACAGGGGGGGAATTAGCAATCAGCCCCAGCATTTT. Its protein is CASRSRDRGGISNQPQHF.